The clone carrying this TCR beta chain was seen ten or more times. Its specificity is not known. Unique molecular identifiers were incorporated during preparation of the TCRbeta library. TCRdb re-derived calls from the PCR reads in MiXCR, one entry per CDR3 protein. The table has over 85,000 distinct CDR3 sequences, approximately 5.4% seen once; the top ten hold about 6.1%. This entry belongs to a study of T-cell reconstitution after alpha-beta-depleted transplantation in children. Findings and caveats of the study: By one year post-transplant, T-cell counts and diversity largely arose from T cells that were newly produced.

The sample was PBMCs, mostly from graft donor cells, taken 60 days after TCRalphabeta/CD19-depleted stem cell transplant. This sequence was found in a female patient between 2 and 15 years old who had a stem cell transplant for Fanconi anemia, so the T cells may come from the graft donor.

The CDR3 loop is CASSFGGGKNQETQYF. Here the CDR3 DNA reads TGTGCCAGCAGCTTCGGGGGTGGGAAAAACCAAGAGACCCAGTACTTC. V gene TRBV7-3 combines with J gene TRBJ2-5, with D possibly TRBD2 on 6 matching bases. With 3 bases removed from V and 0 bases from J, the gap between germline ends came to 14 bases. In germline, CDR1 is SGHTA, CDR2 FQGTGA. This CDR3 is 16 amino acids long.